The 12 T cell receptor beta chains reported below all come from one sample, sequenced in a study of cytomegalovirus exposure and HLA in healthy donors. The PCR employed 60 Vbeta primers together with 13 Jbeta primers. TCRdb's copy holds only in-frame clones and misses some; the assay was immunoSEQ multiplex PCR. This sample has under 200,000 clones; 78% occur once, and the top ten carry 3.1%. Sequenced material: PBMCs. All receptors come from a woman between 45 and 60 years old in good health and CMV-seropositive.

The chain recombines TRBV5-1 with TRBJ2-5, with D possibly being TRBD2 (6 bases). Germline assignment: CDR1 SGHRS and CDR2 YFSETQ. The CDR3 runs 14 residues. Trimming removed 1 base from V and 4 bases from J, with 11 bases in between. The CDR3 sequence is CASSLYRGGETQYF. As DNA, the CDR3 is TGCGCCAGCAGCTTGTATAGGGGAGGAGAGACCCAGTACTTC.

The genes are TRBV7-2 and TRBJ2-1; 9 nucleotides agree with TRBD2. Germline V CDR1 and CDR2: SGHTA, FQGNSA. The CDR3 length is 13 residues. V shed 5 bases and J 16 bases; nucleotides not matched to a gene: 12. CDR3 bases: TGTGCCAGCAGCCTGGAGCGGGGGGCCCCATACTTCTTC. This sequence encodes CASSLERGAPYFF.

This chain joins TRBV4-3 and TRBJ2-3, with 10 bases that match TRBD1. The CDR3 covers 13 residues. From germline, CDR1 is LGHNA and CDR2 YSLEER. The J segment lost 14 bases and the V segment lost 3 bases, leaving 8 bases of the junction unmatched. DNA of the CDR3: TGCGCCAGCAGCCAGGGAGACAGGGGGCGAAGGTATTTT. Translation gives CASSQGDRGRRYF.

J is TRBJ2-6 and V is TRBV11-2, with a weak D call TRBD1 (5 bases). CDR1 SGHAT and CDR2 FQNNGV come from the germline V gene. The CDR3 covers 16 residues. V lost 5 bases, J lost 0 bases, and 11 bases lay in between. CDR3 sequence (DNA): TGTGCCAGCAGCCGAGGACACGGCTCTGGGGCCAACGTCCTGACTTTC. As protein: CASSRGHGSGANVLTF.

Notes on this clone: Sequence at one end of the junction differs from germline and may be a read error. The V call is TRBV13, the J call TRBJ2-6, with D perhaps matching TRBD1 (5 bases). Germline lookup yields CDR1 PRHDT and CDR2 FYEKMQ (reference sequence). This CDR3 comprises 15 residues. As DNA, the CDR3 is TGTGCCAGCAGCCCGCGTCACTCTGGGGCCAACGGCCTGACTTTC. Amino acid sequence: CASSPRHSGANGLTF.

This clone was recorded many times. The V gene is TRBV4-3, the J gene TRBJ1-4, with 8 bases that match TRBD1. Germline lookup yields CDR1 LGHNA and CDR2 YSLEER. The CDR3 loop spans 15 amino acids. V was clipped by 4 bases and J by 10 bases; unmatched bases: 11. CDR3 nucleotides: TGCGCCAGCAGCCTCGCTGGACAGGGAGGAGGAAAACTGTTTTTT. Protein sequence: CASSLAGQGGGKLFF.

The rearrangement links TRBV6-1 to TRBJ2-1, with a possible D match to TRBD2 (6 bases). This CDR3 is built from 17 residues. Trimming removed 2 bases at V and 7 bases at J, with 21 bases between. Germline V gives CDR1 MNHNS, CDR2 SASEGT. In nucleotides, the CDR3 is TGTGCCAGCAGTGAAAACCGTTTTAGCGGCGAGGGGAATGAGCAGTTCTTC. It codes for CASSENRFSGEGNEQFF.

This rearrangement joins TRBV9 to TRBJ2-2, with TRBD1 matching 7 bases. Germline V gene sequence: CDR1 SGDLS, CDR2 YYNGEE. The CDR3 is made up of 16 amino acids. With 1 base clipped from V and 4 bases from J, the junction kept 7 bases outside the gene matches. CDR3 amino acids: CASSVSQGPGTGELFF. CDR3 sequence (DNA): TGTGCCAGCAGCGTATCACAGGGGCCCGGCACCGGGGAGCTGTTTTTT.

The CDR3 DNA reads as TGTGCCTGGTCTTCGGAGCGACGCTCAACTAATGAAAAACTGTTTTTT. This translates into CAWSSERRSTNEKLFF. This sequence joins TRBV30 and TRBJ1-4; D gene uncertain. The CDR3 contains 16 residues. The V and J ends lost 5 bases and 0 bases respectively, with 16 bases between them. The germline CDR1 and CDR2 sequences are GTSNPN and SVGIG (reference sequence).

DNA for the CDR3: TGCGCCAGCAGCTCTGAGCTCCAAGAGACCCAGTACTTC. The encoded protein is CASSSELQETQYF. V and J are TRBV4-3 and TRBJ2-5; no definite D call. From germline, CDR1 is LGHNA and CDR2 YSLEER. CDR3 length: 13 residues. Deletions cut 5 bases from V and 1 base from J, with 8 bases between.

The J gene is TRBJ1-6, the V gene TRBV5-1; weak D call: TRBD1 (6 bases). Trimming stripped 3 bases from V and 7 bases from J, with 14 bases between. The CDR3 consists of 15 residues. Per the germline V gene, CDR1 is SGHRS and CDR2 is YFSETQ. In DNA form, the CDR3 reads TGCGCCAGCAGCTGGGGGCGGACCGAGAATTCACCCCTCCACTTT. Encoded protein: CASSWGRTENSPLHF.

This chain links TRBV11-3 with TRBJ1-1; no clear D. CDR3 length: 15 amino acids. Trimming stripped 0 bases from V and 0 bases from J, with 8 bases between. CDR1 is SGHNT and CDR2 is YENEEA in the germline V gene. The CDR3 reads CASSLEGWVNTEAFF. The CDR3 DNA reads TGTGCCAGCAGCTTAGAGGGCTGGGTGAACACTGAAGCTTTCTTT.